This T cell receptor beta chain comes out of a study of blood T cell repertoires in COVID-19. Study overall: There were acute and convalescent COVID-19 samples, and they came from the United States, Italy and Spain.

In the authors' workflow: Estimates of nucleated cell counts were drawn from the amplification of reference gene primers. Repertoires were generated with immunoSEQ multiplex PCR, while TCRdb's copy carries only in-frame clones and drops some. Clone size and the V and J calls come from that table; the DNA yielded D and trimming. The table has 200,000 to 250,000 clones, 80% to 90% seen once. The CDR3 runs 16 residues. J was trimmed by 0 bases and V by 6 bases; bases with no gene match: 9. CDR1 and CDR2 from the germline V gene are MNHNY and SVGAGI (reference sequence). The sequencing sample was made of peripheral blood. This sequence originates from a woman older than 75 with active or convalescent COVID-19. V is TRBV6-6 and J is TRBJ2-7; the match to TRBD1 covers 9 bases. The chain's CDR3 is CASRRTGTGSSYEQYF. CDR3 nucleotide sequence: TGTGCCAGCAGACGTACCGGGACAGGGAGCTCCTACGAGCAGTACTTC.